The 14 T cell receptor beta chains in this list originate from one sample, sequenced in a study of cytomegalovirus exposure and HLA in healthy donors. A multiplex PCR was run with 60 Vbeta primers and 13 Jbeta primers. Method: immunoSEQ multiplex PCR; TCRdb's copy keeps in-frame clones and lacks some. This sample has about 160,000 clones; roughly four fifths occur once, and the top ten carry about 2.3%. Sequenced input: PBMCs. The source is a female donor in good health and CMV-seronegative.

This clone was detected a few times. The chain uses TRBV9 and TRBJ2-5, with 8 bases fitting TRBD2. V shed 0 bases and J 7 bases; nucleotides not matched to a gene: 8. Germline loops: CDR1 SGDLS, CDR2 YYNGEE. The CDR3 has 15 residues. DNA for the CDR3: TGTGCCAGCAGCGTAGACCCCGGGGGGGAGGGGACCCAGTACTTC. Amino acid sequence: CASSVDPGGEGTQYF.

This rearrangement joins TRBV4-2 to TRBJ1-4; 11 positions agree with TRBD1. This CDR3 region has 16 residues. After removal of 6 bases from V and 7 bases from J, the junction contained 10 bases not matched to a gene. CDR1 and CDR2 from the germline V gene are LGHNA and YNFKEQ. The DNA of the CDR3 is TGTGCCAGCAGGCAAAGCCTAGGGACAGGGGGTGAAAAACTGTTTTTT. Translated: CASRQSLGTGGEKLFF.

This chain connects TRBV29-1 to TRBJ2-7, with D tentatively TRBD1 (6 bases). V was pared by 7 bases and J by 6 bases, with 13 bases between. The CDR3 is made up of 11 amino acids. The germline CDR1 and CDR2 sequences are SQVTM and ANQGSEA. This CDR3 is CSDRAVCEQYF. The CDR3 DNA is TGCAGCGACAGGGCTGTGTGCGAGCAGTACTTC.

The chain carries TRBV6-5 and TRBJ1-4, with 7 bases matching TRBD1. The junction had 6 bases not matched to a gene; V was cut back by 3 bases and J by 5 bases. The CDR3 has 15 amino acids. Germline-derived CDR1 and CDR2 are MNHEY and SVGAGI. Written as DNA, the CDR3 is TGTGCCAGCAGTTATAACGCAGGGGGAAATGAAAAACTGTTTTTT. Translating gives CASSYNAGGNEKLFF.

In its sample, this clone was seen a few times. The chain has TRBV20-1 and TRBJ2-1; no clear D. From germline, CDR1 is DFQATT and CDR2 SNEGSKA (reference sequence). V lost 5 bases to trimming and J lost 4 bases, with 3 bases between them. This CDR3 region has 10 residues. For the CDR3, the DNA is TGCAGTGCTTTATACAATGAGCAGTTCTTC. Protein sequence: CSALYNEQFF.

This rearrangement joins TRBV5-1 to TRBJ1-2, with D hard to call. The CDR3 consists of 15 residues. V was pared by 4 bases and J by 10 bases, with 23 bases between. Germline lookup yields CDR1 SGHRS and CDR2 YFSETQ. The CDR3 DNA sequence: TGCGCCAGCAGCGCAGCTCCGGGATCCGCTTTCAACTACACCTTC. Its translation: CASSAAPGSAFNYTF.

This chain uses TRBV11-2 with TRBJ1-2, with 7 bases fitting TRBD1. V was pared by 4 bases and J by 2 bases, with 1 base of the junction left unmatched. Looked up from germline, CDR1 is SGHAT and CDR2 is FQNNGV. The CDR3 loop spans 13 amino acids. CDR3 DNA sequence: TGTGCCAGCAGCTGGGACAGAAACTATGGCTACACCTTC. It translates to CASSWDRNYGYTF. Filled out from reference TRBV11-2 and TRBJ1-2, the complete variable domain reads EAGVAQSPRYKIIEKRQSVAFWCNPISGHATLYWYQQILGQGPKLLIQFQNNGVVDDSQLPKDRFSAERLKGVDSTLKIQPAKLEDSAVYLCASSWDRNYGYTFGSGTRLTVV.

The gene calls are TRBV5-6 and TRBJ1-1; maybe TRBD1 (6 bases). V shed 5 bases and J shed 4 bases, with 12 bases lying between them. This CDR3 region has 13 residues. The germline gives CDR1 SGHDT, CDR2 YYEEEE. CDR3 nucleotide sequence: TGTGCCAGCAGTTTCGCAGGGGCCACTGAAGCTTTCTTT. The encoded protein is CASSFAGATEAFF.

This chain links TRBV9 with TRBJ2-5; possible D gene TRBD1, 6 bases. Germline loops: CDR1 SGDLS, CDR2 YYNGEE. This CDR3 has 15 amino acids. V lost 0 bases and J 5 bases, leaving 14 bases between the germline ends. CDR3 coding DNA: TGTGCCAGCAGCGTAGCGGACAGCGATTGGGAGACCCAGTACTTC. Its translation is CASSVADSDWETQYF.

The V gene is TRBV7-9, the J gene TRBJ1-6; D remains unclear. CDR1 is SEHNR, CDR2 FQNEAQ, per germline (reference sequence). V shed 0 bases and J shed 9 bases, with 15 bases lying between them. The CDR3 contains 16 residues. DNA of the CDR3: TGTGCCAGCAGCTTAGCGCTGGGAGGGCTTGCTTCACCCCTCCACTTT. Translating it yields CASSLALGGLASPLHF.

V gene TRBV19 combines with J gene TRBJ1-5; unclear D gene. Trimming took 6 bases from V and 5 from J, leaving 14 bases between them. The CDR3 spans 14 residues. Germline V gives CDR1 LNHDA, CDR2 SQIVND (reference sequence). CDR3 amino acids: CASREGSSDQPQHF. The CDR3 region has the DNA TGTGCCAGTAGGGAAGGTAGCTCTGATCAGCCCCAGCATTTT. The complete variable domain, with remaining parts taken from reference TRBV19 and TRBJ1-5, reads DGGITQSPKYLFRKEGQNVTLSCEQNLNHDAMYWYRQDPGQGLRLIYYSQIVNDFQKGDIAEGYSVSREKKESFPLTVTSAQKNPTAFYLCASREGSSDQPQHFGDGTRLSIL.

The chain is built from TRBV15 and TRBJ2-1, with a tentative D call TRBD2 (7 bases). There are 14 residues in the CDR3. Trimming pared 3 bases from V and 7 bases from J, leaving 13 bases between. Germline V gives CDR1 LNHNV, CDR2 YYDKDF (reference sequence). This CDR3 reads CATSRGGQRNEQFF. CDR3 nucleotide sequence: TGTGCCACCAGCAGGGGGGGGCAGCGGAATGAGCAGTTCTTC.

The J gene is TRBJ1-4, the V gene TRBV4-3; D gene unclear. The CDR3 is 15 residues long. V gave up 0 bases and J gave up 8 bases, with 13 bases separating them. Germline V gene sequence: CDR1 LGHNA, CDR2 YSLEER. The CDR3 nucleotides are TGCGCCAGCAGCCAAGATTCCCGCGCCGTGGAAAAACTGTTTTTT. This translates into CASSQDSRAVEKLFF.

The V gene is TRBV27, the J gene TRBJ2-7, with 8 bases matching TRBD1. Trimming took 5 bases from V and 4 from J; bases not matched to a gene: 16. CDR1 MNHEY and CDR2 SMNVEV come from the germline V gene (reference sequence). The CDR3 loop spans 17 amino acids. The CDR3 region has the DNA TGTGCCAGCAGTCCGGAAAGAAGGACAGGGAACTTTTACGAGCAGTACTTC. It encodes CASSPERRTGNFYEQYF.